This T cell receptor beta chain was documented in a study of cytomegalovirus exposure and HLA in healthy donors. Regarding the study as a whole: TCR sequences were mostly rare, though some public TCRs occurred in many donors. A later analysis found first-cohort TCR clusters tended to co-occur in the 120 validation repertoires.

Trimming left V 6 bases short and J 5 bases short, with 11 bases between. CDR1 and CDR2 from the germline V gene are MDHEN and SYDVKM. CDR3 length: 13 residues. Concerning this clone itself: What it binds is unknown.

Measured with immunoSEQ multiplex PCR; TCRdb has only the in-frame clones, and not every one. The sample lists more than 85,000 clones, about 85% occurring once. The chain employs TRBV28 and TRBJ2-1, with D perhaps TRBD2 (6 bases). The sequenced sample consisted of PBMCs. The receptor comes from a woman aged 18-29 years in good health and CMV-seropositive. The CDR3 DNA sequence: TGTGCCAGCAGGTCGGGGGTGAACAATGAGCAGTTCTTC. Its translation: CASRSGVNNEQFF.